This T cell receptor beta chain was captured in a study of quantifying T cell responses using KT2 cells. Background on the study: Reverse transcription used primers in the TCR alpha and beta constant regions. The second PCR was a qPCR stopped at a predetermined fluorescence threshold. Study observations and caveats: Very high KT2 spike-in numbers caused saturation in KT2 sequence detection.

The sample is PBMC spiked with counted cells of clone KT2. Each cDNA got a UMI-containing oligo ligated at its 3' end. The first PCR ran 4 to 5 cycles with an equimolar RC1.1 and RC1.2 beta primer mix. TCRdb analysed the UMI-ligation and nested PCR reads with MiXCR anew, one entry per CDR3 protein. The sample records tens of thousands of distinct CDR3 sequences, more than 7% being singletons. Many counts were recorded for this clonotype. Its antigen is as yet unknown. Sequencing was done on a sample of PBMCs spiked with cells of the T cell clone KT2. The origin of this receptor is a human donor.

The CDR3 region has the DNA TGTGCCAGCAGTTACGGACAGGGGGCTCGTGGAAACACCATATATTTT. Protein: CASSYGQGARGNTIYF. V usage is TRBV6-6 and J usage is TRBJ1-3; TRBD1 aligns across 11 bases. Per germline, CDR1 MNHNY and CDR2 SVGAGI (reference sequence). The CDR3 runs 16 residues. V lost 2 bases to trimming and J lost 3 bases; unmatched junction nucleotides: 3.